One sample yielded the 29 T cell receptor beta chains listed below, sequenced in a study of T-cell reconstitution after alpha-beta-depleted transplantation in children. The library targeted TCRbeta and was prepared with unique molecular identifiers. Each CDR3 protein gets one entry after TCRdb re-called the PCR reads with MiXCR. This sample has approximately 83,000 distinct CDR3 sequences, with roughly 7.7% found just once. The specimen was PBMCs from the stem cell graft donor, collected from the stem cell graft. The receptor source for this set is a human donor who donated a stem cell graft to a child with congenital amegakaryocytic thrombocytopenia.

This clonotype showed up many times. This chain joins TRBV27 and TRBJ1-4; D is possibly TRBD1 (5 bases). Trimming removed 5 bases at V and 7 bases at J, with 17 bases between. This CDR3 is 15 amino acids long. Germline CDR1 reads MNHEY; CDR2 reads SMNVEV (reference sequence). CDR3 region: CASSRDLTFREKLFF. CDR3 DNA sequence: TGTGCCAGCAGTCGGGACCTAACCTTTCGTGAAAAACTGTTTTTT.

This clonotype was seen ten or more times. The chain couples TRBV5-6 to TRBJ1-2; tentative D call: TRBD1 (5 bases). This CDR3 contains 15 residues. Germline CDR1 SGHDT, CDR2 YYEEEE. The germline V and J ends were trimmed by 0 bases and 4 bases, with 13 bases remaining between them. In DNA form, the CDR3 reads TGTGCCAGCAGCTTGGTTCACAGGCTTATCTATGGCTACACCTTC. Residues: CASSLVHRLIYGYTF. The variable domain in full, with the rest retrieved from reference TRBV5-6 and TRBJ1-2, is DAGVTQSPTHLIKTRGQQVTLRCSPKSGHDTVSWYQQALGQGPQFIFQYYEEEERQRGNFPDRFSGHQFPNYSSELNVNALLLGDSALYLCASSLVHRLIYGYTFGSGTRLTVV.

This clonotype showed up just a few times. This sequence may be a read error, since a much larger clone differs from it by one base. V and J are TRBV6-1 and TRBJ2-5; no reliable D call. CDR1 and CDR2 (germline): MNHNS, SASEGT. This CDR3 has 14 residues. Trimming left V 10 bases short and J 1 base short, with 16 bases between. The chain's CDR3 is CAISSDRLQETQYF. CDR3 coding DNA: TGTGCCATCAGCTCAGATCGCCTCCAAGAGACCCAGTACTTC.

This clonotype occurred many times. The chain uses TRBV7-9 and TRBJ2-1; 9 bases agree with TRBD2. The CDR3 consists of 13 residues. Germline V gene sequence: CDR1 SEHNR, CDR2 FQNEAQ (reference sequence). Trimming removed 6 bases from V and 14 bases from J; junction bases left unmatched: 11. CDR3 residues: CASRIAGAEIEFF. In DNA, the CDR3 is TGTGCCAGCAGGATAGCGGGGGCCGAGATAGAGTTCTTC.

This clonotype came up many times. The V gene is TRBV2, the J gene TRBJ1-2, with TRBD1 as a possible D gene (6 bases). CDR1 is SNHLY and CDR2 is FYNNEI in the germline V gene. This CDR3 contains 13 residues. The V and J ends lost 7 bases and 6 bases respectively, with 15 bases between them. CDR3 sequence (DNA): TGTGCCAGCAAACTGGACAGACTTAATGGCTACACCTTC. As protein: CASKLDRLNGYTF.

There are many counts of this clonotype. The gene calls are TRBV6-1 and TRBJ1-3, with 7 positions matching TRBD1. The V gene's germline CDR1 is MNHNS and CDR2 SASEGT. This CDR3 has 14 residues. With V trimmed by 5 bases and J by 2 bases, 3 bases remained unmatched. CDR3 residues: CASSQDRAGNTIYF. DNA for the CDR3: TGTGCCAGCAGTCAAGACAGGGCTGGAAACACCATATATTTT.

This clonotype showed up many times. CDR3 sequence: CSASTAGNTEAFF. The CDR3, as DNA: TGCAGTGCTAGTACCGCCGGGAACACTGAAGCTTTCTTT. This chain connects TRBV20-1 to TRBJ1-1, with unresolved D. Germline CDR1 is DFQATT and CDR2 is SNEGSKA (reference sequence). The CDR3 is 13 amino acids. V was clipped by 3 bases and J by 1 base, with 9 bases between them.

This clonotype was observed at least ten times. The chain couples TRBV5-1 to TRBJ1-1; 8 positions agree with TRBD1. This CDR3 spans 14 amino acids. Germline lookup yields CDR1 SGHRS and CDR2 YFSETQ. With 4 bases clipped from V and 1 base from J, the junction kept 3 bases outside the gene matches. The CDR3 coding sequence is TGCGCCAGCAGCAAAGACAGGGGGAACACTGAAGCTTTCTTT. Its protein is CASSKDRGNTEAFF.

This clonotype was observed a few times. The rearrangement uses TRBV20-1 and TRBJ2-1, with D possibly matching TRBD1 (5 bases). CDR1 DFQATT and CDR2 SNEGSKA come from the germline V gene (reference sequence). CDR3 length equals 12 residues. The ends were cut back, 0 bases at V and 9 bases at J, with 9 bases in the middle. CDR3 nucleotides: TGCAGTGCTAGAGATCAAGGGGCTGAGCAGTTCTTC. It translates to CSARDQGAEQFF.

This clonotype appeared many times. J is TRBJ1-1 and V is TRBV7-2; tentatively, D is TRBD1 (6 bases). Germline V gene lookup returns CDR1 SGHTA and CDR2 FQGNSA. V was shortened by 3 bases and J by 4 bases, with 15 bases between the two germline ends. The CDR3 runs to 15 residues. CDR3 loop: CASSFLPRGVTEAFF. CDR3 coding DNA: TGTGCCAGCAGCTTCTTACCCAGGGGCGTCACTGAAGCTTTCTTT.

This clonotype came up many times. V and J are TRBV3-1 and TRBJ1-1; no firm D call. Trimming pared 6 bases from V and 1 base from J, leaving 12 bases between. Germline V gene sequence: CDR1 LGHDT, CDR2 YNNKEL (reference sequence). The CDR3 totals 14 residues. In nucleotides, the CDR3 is TGTGCCAGCAGGGACCGCGGCTCGAACACTGAAGCTTTCTTT. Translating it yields CASRDRGSNTEAFF. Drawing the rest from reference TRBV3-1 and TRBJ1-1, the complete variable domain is DTAVSQTPKYLVTQMGNDKSIKCEQNLGHDTMYWYKQDSKKFLKIMFSYNNKELIINETVPNRFSPKSPDKAHLNLHINSLELGDSAVYFCASRDRGSNTEAFFGQGTRLTVV.

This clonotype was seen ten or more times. CDR3 in DNA: TGCGCCAGCAGCGCGGATCAGGGTCTCGAGCAGTACTTC. Protein product: CASSADQGLEQYF. This chain joins TRBV5-1 and TRBJ2-7; a weak D match, TRBD1 (5 bases). Germline lookup yields CDR1 SGHRS and CDR2 YFSETQ. The CDR3 loop spans 13 amino acids. V was pared by 4 bases and J by 6 bases, with 14 bases between.

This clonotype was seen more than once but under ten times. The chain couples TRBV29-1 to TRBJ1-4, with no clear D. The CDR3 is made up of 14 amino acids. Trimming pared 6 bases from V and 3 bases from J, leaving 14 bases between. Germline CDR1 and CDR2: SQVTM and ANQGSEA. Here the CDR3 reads CSVHLYGSNEKLFF. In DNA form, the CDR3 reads TGCAGCGTCCACCTTTACGGCTCTAATGAAAAACTGTTTTTT.

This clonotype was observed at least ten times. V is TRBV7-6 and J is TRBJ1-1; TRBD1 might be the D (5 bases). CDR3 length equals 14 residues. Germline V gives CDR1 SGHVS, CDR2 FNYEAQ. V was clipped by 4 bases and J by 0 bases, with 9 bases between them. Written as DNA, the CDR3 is TGTGCCAGCAGCTCCAGGGAGATGAACACTGAAGCTTTCTTT. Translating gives CASSSREMNTEAFF.

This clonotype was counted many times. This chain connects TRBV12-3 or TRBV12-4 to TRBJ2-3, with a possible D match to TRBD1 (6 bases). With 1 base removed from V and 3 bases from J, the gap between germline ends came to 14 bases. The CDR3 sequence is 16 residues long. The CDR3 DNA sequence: TGTGCCAGCAGTTTAGTAGGCAGGGGAAGGACAGATACGCAGTATTTT. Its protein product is CASSLVGRGRTDTQYF.

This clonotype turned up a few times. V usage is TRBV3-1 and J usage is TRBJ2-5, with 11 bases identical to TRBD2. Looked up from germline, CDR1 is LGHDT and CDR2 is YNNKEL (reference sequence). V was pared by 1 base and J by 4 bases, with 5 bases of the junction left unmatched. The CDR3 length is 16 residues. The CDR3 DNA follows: TGTGCCAGCAGCCAAGGGGGGACTAGCGGTGGAGAGACCCAGTACTTC. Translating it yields CASSQGGTSGGETQYF.

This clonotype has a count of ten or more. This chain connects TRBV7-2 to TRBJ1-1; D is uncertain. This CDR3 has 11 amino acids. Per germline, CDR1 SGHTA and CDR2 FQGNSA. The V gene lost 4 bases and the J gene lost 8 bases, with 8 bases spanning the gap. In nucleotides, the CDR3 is TGTGCCAGCAGCTGGGCAGAAGAAGCTTTCTTT. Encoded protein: CASSWAEEAFF.

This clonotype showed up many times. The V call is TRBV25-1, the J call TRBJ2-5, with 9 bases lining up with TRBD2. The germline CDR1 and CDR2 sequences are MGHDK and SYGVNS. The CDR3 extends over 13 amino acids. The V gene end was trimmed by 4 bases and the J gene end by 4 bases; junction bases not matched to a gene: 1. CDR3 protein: CASSVLAGETQYF. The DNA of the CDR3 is TGTGCCAGCAGTGTACTAGCGGGAGAGACCCAGTACTTC.

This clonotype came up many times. CDR3 sequence: CASSYSSGDLYEQYF. CDR3 coding DNA: TGTGCCAGCAGTTACTCATCAGGGGATCTCTACGAGCAGTACTTC. The rearrangement joins TRBV6-5 to TRBJ2-7; the D gene is possibly TRBD1 (6 bases). Germline CDR1 MNHEY, CDR2 SVGAGI. V lost 0 bases, J lost 3 bases, and 12 bases lay in between. The CDR3 loop spans 15 amino acids.

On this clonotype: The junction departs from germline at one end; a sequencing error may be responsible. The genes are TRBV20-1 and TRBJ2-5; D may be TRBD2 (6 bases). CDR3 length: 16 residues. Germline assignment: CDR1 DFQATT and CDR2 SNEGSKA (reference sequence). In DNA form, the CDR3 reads TGCAGTGCTAGAGGAGATTTTCTCGTAGCGGAAGAGACCCAGTACTTT. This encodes CSARGDFLVAEETQYF.

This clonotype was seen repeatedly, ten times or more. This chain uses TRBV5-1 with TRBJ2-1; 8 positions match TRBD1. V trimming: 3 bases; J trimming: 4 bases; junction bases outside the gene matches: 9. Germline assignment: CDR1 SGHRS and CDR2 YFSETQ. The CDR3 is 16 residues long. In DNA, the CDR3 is TGCGCCAGCAGCTGGGGCGGGACAGGAATTTACAATGAGCAGTTCTTC. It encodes CASSWGGTGIYNEQFF.

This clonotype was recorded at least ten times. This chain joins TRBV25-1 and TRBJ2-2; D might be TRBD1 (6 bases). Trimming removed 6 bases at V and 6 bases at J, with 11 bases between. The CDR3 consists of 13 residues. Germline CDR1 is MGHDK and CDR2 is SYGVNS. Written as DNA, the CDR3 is TGTGCCAGCAGAACAGGGTCCTCCGGGGAGCTGTTTTTT. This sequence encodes CASRTGSSGELFF.

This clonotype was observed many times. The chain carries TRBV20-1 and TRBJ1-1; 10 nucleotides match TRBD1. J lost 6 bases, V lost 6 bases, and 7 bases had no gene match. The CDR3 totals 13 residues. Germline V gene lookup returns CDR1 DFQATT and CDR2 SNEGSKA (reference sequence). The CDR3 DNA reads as TGCAGTGCAAGACAGGGGGCAGGGGCTGAAGCTTTCTTT. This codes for CSARQGAGAEAFF.

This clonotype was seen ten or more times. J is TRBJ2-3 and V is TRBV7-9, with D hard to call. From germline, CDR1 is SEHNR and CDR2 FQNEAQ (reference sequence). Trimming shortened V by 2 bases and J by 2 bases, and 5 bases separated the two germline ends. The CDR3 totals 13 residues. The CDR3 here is CASSLWDTDTQYF. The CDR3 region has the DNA TGTGCCAGCAGCTTATGGGACACAGATACGCAGTATTTT.

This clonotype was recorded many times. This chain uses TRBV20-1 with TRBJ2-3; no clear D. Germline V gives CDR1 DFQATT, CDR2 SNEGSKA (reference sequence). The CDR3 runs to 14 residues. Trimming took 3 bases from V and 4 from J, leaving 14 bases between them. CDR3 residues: CSARGGVRADTQYF. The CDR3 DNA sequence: TGCAGTGCTAGGGGTGGGGTTCGCGCAGATACGCAGTATTTT.

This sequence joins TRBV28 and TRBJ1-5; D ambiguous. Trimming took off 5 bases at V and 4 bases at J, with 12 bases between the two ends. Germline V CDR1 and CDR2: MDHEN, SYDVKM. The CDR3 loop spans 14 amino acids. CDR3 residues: CASSRRGVNQPQHF. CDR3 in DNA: TGTGCCAGCAGTCGCCGGGGAGTTAATCAGCCCCAGCATTTT.

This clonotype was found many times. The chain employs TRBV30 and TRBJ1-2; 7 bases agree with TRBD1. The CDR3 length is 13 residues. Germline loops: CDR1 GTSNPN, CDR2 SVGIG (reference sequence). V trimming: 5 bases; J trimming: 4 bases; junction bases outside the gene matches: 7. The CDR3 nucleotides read TGTGCCTGGGGGGGGACAGCGTTCTATGGCTACACCTTC. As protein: CAWGGTAFYGYTF.

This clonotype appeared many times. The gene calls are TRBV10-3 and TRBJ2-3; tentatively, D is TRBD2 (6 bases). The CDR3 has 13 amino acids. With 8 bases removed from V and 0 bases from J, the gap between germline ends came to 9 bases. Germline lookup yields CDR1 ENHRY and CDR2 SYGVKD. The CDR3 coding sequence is TGTGCCATCGAGAGCGGGAGCACAGATACGCAGTATTTT. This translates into CAIESGSTDTQYF.

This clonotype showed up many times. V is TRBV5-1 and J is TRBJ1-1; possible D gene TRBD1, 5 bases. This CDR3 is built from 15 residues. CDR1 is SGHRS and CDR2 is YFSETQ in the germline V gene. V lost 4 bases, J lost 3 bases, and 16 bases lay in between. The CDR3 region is CASSGAGPGDTEAFF. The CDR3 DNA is TGCGCCAGCAGCGGGGCCGGGCCCGGGGACACTGAAGCTTTCTTT.